These 22 T cell receptor beta chains were sequenced from one sample in a study of blood T cell repertoires in COVID-19. Libraries were prepared by immunoSEQ multiplex PCR; TCRdb keeps only in-frame clonotypes and omits some of them. The sample yields roughly 200,000 clones, around nine tenths seen once. The specimen sequenced was peripheral blood. The receptors originated from a man between 18 and 29 years old with active or convalescent COVID-19.

The rearrangement links TRBV9 to TRBJ1-2; D is perhaps TRBD1 (5 bases). CDR1 is SGDLS, CDR2 YYNGEE, per germline. There are 15 residues in the CDR3. V was trimmed by 0 bases and J by 3 bases, leaving 12 bases between them. CDR3 residues: CASSVEVAGYYGYTF. In DNA form, the CDR3 reads TGTGCCAGCAGCGTAGAGGTCGCAGGGTACTATGGCTACACCTTC.

This clone was counted a few times. V is TRBV7-2 and J is TRBJ1-5, with D possibly TRBD1 on 6 matching bases. Germline V lookup: CDR1 SGHTA, CDR2 FQGNSA. Between the trimmed V and J ends, which lost 5 bases and 5 bases, there was a span of 13 bases. The CDR3 spans 14 residues. The CDR3 loop is CASSLGGGDQPQHF. The CDR3 bases are TGTGCCAGCAGCCTCGGGGGGGGCGATCAGCCCCAGCATTTT. The entire variable domain, with the rest obtained from reference TRBV7-2 and TRBJ1-5, is as follows: GAGVSQSPSNKVTEKGKDVELRCDPISGHTALYWYRQSLGQGLEFLIYFQGNSAPDKSGLPSDRFSAERTGGSVSTLTIQRTQQEDSAVYLCASSLGGGDQPQHFGDGTRLSIL.

The V and J genes are TRBV24-1 and TRBJ2-1; D might be TRBD2 (5 bases). Germline V gives CDR1 KGHDR, CDR2 SFDVKD. The CDR3 length is 12 residues. Trimming stripped 9 bases from V and 12 bases from J, with 17 bases between. The CDR3 region has the DNA TGTGCCACCGGGTACCCCGTCGGGGTGCAGTTCTTC. Its translation: CATGYPVGVQFF.

The chain uses TRBV28 and TRBJ2-5; 8 bases line up with TRBD2. Looked up from germline, CDR1 is MDHEN and CDR2 is SYDVKM. The trim removed 7 bases at V and 5 bases at J, leaving 12 bases unmatched. This CDR3 comprises 15 residues. The CDR3 sequence: CASNLRQRGSETQYF. The CDR3 DNA follows: TGTGCCAGCAATCTCCGACAGCGGGGGTCTGAGACCCAGTACTTC.

V gene TRBV7-8 combines with J gene TRBJ2-7, with D perhaps matching TRBD2 (5 bases). The CDR3 has 15 amino acids. V shed 5 bases and J shed 1 base, with 15 bases lying between them. The V gene's germline CDR1 is SGHVS and CDR2 FQNEAQ. CDR3: CASSLGPGLSYEQYF. The DNA of the CDR3 is TGTGCCAGCAGCCTAGGACCGGGATTATCCTACGAGCAGTACTTC.

This chain joins TRBV3-1 (or the pseudogene TRBV3-2) and TRBJ1-2; D is possibly TRBD1 (5 bases). The ends were cut back, 4 bases at V and 0 bases at J, with 21 bases in the middle. Germline CDR1 reads LGHDT; CDR2 reads YNNKEL (reference sequence). This CDR3 comprises 18 residues. The CDR3 sequence: CASSLKSRGGFPNYGYTF. As DNA, the CDR3 is TGTGCCAGCAGCCTTAAGTCCCGGGGGGGGTTCCCTAACTATGGCTACACCTTC.

The chain has TRBV4-1 and TRBJ1-2; 7 bases are a match to TRBD1. The CDR3 sequence is 18 residues long. With V trimmed by 0 bases and J by 3 bases, 13 bases remained unmatched. Germline CDR1 MGHRA, CDR2 YSYEKL. As DNA, the CDR3 is TGCGCCAGCAGCCAAGAACAGGGGATCACTATATCGGACTATGGCTACACCTTC. This codes for CASSQEQGITISDYGYTF.

The rearrangement uses TRBV2 and TRBJ2-3; TRBD2 aligns across 7 bases. Germline V CDR1 and CDR2: SNHLY, FYNNEI. There are 11 residues in the CDR3. V was clipped by 3 bases and J by 12 bases; unmatched bases: 3. DNA of the CDR3: TGTGCCAGCAGTGAGACTAGCCCCCAGTATTTT. This encodes CASSETSPQYF.

This clone has a handful of counts. This chain uses TRBV14 with TRBJ1-3; D ambiguous. Germline V lookup: CDR1 SGHDN, CDR2 FVKESK. This CDR3 is 11 amino acids long. V was shortened by 3 bases and J by 9 bases, with 6 bases between the two germline ends. The CDR3 protein is CASSHSSTIYF. The CDR3 DNA sequence: TGTGCCAGCAGCCACTCCTCCACCATATATTTT.

The J gene is TRBJ2-3, the V gene TRBV9; 7 nucleotides line up with TRBD2. The germline gives CDR1 SGDLS, CDR2 YYNGEE. This CDR3 is 16 amino acids long. Unmatched junction bases numbered 12, after V lost 4 bases and J lost 4 bases. The CDR3 bases are TGTGCCAGCAGCCCCCCGGCAGCGGGGCGGCCAGATACGCAGTATTTT. This gives the protein CASSPPAAGRPDTQYF.

CDR3 DNA: TGTGCCAGTAACCGGGACAGGGGAATCGATGGCTACACCTTC. It encodes CASNRDRGIDGYTF. The chain couples TRBV19 to TRBJ1-2; TRBD1 aligns across 10 bases. The germline V gene has CDR1 LNHDA and CDR2 SQIVND (reference sequence). The length of the CDR3 is 14 residues. The ends lost 7 bases at V and 6 bases at J; junction bases unmatched: 8.

The V gene is TRBV23-1, the J gene TRBJ2-1; D remains ambiguous. TRBV23-1 is recorded as an ORF, its role being uncertain. CDR3 length: 14 amino acids. Trimming took off 2 bases at V and 6 bases at J, with 11 bases between the two ends. The chain's CDR3 is CASSQDPRSNEQFF. The CDR3 coding sequence is TGCGCCAGCAGTCAAGACCCCAGGTCCAATGAGCAGTTCTTC.

This chain connects TRBV4-1 to TRBJ2-3; TRBD2 matches at 7 bases. The CDR3 loop spans 13 amino acids. After removal of 0 bases from V and 6 bases from J, the junction contained 0 bases not matched to a gene. In germline, CDR1 is MGHRA, CDR2 YSYEKL. CDR3 sequence: CASSQELADTQYF. In DNA, the CDR3 is TGCGCCAGCAGCCAAGAACTAGCGGATACGCAGTATTTT.

This chain uses TRBV5-1 with TRBJ1-3; D perhaps matches TRBD1 (5 bases). Germline loops: CDR1 SGHRS, CDR2 YFSETQ. The CDR3 is 16 amino acids. The V and J ends lost 0 bases and 4 bases respectively, with 14 bases between them. The CDR3 protein is CASSLGGRQGGNTIYF. The CDR3 DNA reads TGCGCCAGCAGCTTGGGCGGTCGGCAGGGAGGAAACACCATATATTTT.

This clone has a single count. This CDR3 is also generated by other DNA sequences in the sample. The chain employs TRBV6-6 and TRBJ2-1; no clear D. There are 11 residues in the CDR3. The germline V gene has CDR1 MNHNY and CDR2 SVGAGI (reference sequence). V lost 7 bases, J lost 4 bases, and 5 bases lay in between. The DNA for the CDR3 is TGTGCCAGCACCCTTTACAATGAGCAGTTCTTC. This codes for CASTLYNEQFF.

The V and J genes are TRBV12-3 or TRBV12-4 and TRBJ2-1, with 7 bases fitting TRBD2. Trimming at V came to 5 bases and at J to 9 bases, leaving 4 bases not matched to a gene. CDR3 length: 12 amino acids. CDR3 nucleotides: TGTGCCAGCAGTAGCGGGATAGGTGAGCAGTTCTTC. Translation: CASSSGIGEQFF.

The chain combines TRBV4-3 with TRBJ2-7, with 9 bases lining up with TRBD1. The CDR3 is made up of 14 amino acids. Germline V gene sequence: CDR1 LGHNA, CDR2 YSLEER. Unmatched junction bases numbered 6, after V lost 3 bases and J lost 6 bases. This CDR3 reads CASSHGQGSGEQYF. CDR3 bases: TGCGCCAGCAGCCACGGACAGGGGTCGGGCGAGCAGTACTTC.

This rearrangement joins TRBV30 to TRBJ1-4; D is possibly TRBD1 (5 bases). Germline CDR1 reads GTSNPN; CDR2 reads SVGIG (reference sequence). The CDR3 runs 16 residues. Trimming took 3 bases from V and 10 from J, leaving 24 bases between them. CDR3 in amino acids: CAWRFYRTLKLGKLFF. The CDR3 bases are TGTGCCTGGAGGTTTTACAGGACACTAAAATTAGGAAAACTGTTTTTT.

The CDR3 region is CASSLVGKTEAFF. The CDR3 DNA reads as TGCGCCAGCAGCTTGGTCGGTAAGACTGAAGCTTTCTTT. The chain has TRBV5-1 and TRBJ1-1; D is unclear. Germline CDR1 SGHRS, CDR2 YFSETQ. The CDR3 totals 13 residues. V lost 0 bases to trimming and J lost 5 bases, with 8 bases between them.

This chain connects TRBV5-5 to TRBJ2-6; 9 bases are a match to TRBD1. The CDR3 spans 18 residues. V dropped 4 bases and J dropped 2; count of bases not matched to a gene: 10. CDR1 and CDR2 (germline): SGHKS, YYEKEE (reference sequence). CDR3 amino acids: CASSRRDRETTGANVLTF. The CDR3 nucleotides are TGTGCCAGCAGCCGTAGGGACAGGGAAACTACTGGGGCCAACGTCCTGACTTTC.

Written as DNA, the CDR3 is TGTGCTAGTGGGGATACCGGGACAGGGGCTGGAAACACCATATATTTT. As protein: CASGDTGTGAGNTIYF. V usage is TRBV12-5 and J usage is TRBJ1-3; 10 bases map to TRBD1. This CDR3 is 16 amino acids long. The trim removed 6 bases at V and 2 bases at J, leaving 7 bases unmatched. The germline V gene encodes CDR1 LGHNT and CDR2 FRNRAP. Supplemented by reference TRBV12-5 and TRBJ1-3, the full variable domain reads DARVTQTPRHKVTEMGQEVTMRCQPILGHNTVFWYRQTMMQGLELLAYFRNRAPLDDSGMPKDRFSAEMPDATLATLKIQPSEPRDSAVYFCASGDTGTGAGNTIYFGEGSWLTVV.

The gene calls are TRBV2 and TRBJ2-2, with 13 bases identical to TRBD2. With 6 bases clipped from V and 4 bases from J, the junction kept 5 bases outside the gene matches. Germline V lookup: CDR1 SNHLY, CDR2 FYNNEI. This CDR3 contains 16 residues. CDR3 sequence: CASRGLAGLITGELFF. The CDR3, as DNA: TGTGCCAGCAGGGGACTAGCGGGGCTTATCACCGGGGAGCTGTTTTTT.